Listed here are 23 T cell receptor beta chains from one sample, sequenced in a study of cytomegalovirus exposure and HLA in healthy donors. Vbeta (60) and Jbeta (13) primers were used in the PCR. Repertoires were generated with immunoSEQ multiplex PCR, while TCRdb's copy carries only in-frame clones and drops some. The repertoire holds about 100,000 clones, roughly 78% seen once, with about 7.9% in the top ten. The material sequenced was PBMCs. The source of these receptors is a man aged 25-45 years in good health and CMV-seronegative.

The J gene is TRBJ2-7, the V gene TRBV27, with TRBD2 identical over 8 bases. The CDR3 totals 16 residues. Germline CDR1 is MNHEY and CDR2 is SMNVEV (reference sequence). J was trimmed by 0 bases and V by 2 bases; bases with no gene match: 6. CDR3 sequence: CASSLRAGGPSYEQYF. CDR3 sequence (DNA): TGTGCCAGCAGTTTAAGGGCGGGAGGCCCCTCCTACGAGCAGTACTTC.

CDR3: CASSLAGDTQYF. The CDR3 DNA is TGCGCCAGCAGCCTAGCGGGGGATACGCAGTATTTT. V and J are TRBV4-1 and TRBJ2-3; TRBD2 matches at 8 bases. The CDR3 extends over 12 amino acids. V shed 4 bases, J shed 6 bases, and the junction held 0 bases outside the gene matches. Germline CDR1 is MGHRA and CDR2 is YSYEKL.

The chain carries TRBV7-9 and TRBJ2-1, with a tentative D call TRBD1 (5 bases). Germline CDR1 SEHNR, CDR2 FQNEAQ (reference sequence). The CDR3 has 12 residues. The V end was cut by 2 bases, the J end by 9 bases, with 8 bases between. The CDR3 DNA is TGTGCCAGCAGCTTAAGGGGTAGTGAGCAGTTCTTC. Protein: CASSLRGSEQFF.

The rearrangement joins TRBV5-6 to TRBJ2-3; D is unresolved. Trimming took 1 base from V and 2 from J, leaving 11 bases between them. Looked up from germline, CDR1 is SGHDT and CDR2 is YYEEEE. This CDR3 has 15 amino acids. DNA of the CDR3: TGTGCCAGCAGCTTGAATTACAGAGCCACAGATACGCAGTATTTT. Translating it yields CASSLNYRATDTQYF.

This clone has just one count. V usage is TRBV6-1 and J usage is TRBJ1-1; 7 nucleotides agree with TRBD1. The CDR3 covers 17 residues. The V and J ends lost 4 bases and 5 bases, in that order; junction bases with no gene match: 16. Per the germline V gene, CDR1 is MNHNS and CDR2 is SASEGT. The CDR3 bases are TGTGCCAGCAGTGTTTCTTACCCACAGGGGTTTCGGACTGAAGCTTTCTTT. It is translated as CASSVSYPQGFRTEAFF.

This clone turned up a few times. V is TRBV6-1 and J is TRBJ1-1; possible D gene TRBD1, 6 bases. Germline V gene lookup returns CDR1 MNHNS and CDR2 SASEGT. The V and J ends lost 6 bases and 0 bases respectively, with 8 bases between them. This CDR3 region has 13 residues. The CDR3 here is CASRWTVNTEAFF. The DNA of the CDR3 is TGTGCCAGCAGATGGACAGTGAACACTGAAGCTTTCTTT.

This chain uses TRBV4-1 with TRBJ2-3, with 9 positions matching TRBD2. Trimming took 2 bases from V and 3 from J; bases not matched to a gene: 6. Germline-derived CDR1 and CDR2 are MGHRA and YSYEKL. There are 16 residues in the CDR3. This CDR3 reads CASSQPGTSRTDTQYF. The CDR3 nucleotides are TGCGCCAGCAGCCAACCCGGGACTAGCAGGACAGATACGCAGTATTTT.

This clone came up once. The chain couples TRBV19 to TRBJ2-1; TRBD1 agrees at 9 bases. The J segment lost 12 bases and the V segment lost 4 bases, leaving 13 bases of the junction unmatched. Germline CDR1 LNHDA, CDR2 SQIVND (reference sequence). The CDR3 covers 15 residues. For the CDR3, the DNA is TGTGCCAGTAGTACACGGACAGGGGCCGTATTAGGGCAGTTCTTC. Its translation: CASSTRTGAVLGQFF.

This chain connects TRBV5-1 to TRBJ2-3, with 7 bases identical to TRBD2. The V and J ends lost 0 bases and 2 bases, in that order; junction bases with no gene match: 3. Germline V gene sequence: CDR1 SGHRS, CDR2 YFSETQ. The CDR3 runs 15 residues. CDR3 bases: TGCGCCAGCAGCTTGGACGGGGGGTACACAGATACGCAGTATTTT. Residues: CASSLDGGYTDTQYF.

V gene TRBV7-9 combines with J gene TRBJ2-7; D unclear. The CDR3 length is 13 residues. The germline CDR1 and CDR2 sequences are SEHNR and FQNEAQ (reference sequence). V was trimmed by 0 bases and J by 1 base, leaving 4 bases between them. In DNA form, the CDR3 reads TGTGCCAGCAGCTTAGCGTTATCCTACGAGCAGTACTTC. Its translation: CASSLALSYEQYF.

CDR3 sequence (DNA): TGTGCCAGCAGCTTGGAGGGGGGGGGACCCTACAATGAGCAGTTCTTC. Amino acids: CASSLEGGGPYNEQFF. This chain connects TRBV7-2 to TRBJ2-1, with D possibly being TRBD2 (7 bases). CDR3 size: 16 residues. Germline V gene data show CDR1 as SGHTA and CDR2 as FQGNSA. V was pared by 3 bases and J by 2 bases, with 14 bases between.

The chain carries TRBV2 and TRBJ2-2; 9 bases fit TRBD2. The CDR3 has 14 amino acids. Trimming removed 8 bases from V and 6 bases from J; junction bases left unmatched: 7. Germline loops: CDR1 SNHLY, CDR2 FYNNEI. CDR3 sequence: CASQWRGGSGELFF. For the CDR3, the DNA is TGTGCCAGCCAGTGGCGGGGGGGCTCCGGGGAGCTGTTTTTT.

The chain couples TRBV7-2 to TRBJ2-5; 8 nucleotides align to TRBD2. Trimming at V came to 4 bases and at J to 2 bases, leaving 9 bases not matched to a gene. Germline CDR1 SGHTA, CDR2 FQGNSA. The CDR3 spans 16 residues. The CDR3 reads CASSSPGVAGQETQYF. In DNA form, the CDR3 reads TGTGCCAGCAGCTCCCCCGGGGTAGCGGGGCAAGAGACCCAGTACTTC. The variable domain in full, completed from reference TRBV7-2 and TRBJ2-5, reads GAGVSQSPSNKVTEKGKDVELRCDPISGHTALYWYRQSLGQGLEFLIYFQGNSAPDKSGLPSDRFSAERTGGSVSTLTIQRTQQEDSAVYLCASSSPGVAGQETQYFGPGTRLLVL.

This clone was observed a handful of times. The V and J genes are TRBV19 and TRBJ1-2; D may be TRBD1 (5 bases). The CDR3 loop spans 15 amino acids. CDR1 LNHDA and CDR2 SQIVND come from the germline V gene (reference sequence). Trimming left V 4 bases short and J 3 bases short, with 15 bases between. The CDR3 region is CASSSLIRGDYGYTF. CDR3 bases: TGTGCCAGTAGTAGCTTGATCCGGGGGGACTATGGCTACACCTTC.

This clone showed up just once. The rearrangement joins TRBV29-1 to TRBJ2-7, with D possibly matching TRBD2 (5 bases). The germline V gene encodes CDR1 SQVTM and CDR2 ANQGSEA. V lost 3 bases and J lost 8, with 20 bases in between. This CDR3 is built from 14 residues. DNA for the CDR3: TGCAGCGTTGACTTTCCCGGACTCTCCGGAAAGCAGTACTTC. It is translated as CSVDFPGLSGKQYF.

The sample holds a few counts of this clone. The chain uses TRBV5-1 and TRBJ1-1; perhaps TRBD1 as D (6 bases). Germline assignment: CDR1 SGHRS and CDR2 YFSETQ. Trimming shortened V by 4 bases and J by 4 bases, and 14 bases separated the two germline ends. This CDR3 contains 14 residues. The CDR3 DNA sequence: TGCGCCAGCAGCACCACAGGGTCCCTCACTGAAGCTTTCTTT. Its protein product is CASSTTGSLTEAFF.

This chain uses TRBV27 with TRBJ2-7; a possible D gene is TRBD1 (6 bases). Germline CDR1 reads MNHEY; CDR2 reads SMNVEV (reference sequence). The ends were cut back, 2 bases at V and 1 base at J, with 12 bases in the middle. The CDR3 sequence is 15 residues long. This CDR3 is CASSLAEGVSYEQYF. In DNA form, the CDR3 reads TGTGCCAGCAGTTTAGCTGAGGGGGTATCCTACGAGCAGTACTTC.

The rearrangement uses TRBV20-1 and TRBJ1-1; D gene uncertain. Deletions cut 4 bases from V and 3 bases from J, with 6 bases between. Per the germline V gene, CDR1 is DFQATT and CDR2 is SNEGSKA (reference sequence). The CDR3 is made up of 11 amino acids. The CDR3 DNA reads TGCAGTGCTACGGGAGACACTGAAGCTTTCTTT. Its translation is CSATGDTEAFF.

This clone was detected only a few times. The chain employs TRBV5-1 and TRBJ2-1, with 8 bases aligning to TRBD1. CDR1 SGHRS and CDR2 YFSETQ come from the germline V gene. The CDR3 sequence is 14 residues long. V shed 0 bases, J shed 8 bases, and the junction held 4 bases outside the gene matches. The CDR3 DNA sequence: TGCGCCAGCAGCTTGGTGACAGGGGCCTATGAGCAGTTCTTC. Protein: CASSLVTGAYEQFF.

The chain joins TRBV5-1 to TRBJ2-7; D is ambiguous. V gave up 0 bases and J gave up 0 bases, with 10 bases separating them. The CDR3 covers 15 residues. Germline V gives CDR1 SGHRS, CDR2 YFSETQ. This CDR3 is CASSLGPSSSYEQYF. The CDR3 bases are TGCGCCAGCAGCTTGGGGCCCTCAAGCTCCTACGAGCAGTACTTC. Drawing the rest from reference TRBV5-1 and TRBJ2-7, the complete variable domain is KAGVTQTPRYLIKTRGQQVTLSCSPISGHRSVSWYQQTPGQGLQFLFEYFSETQRNKGNFPGRFSGRQFSNSRSEMNVSTLELGDSALYLCASSLGPSSSYEQYFGPGTRLTVT.

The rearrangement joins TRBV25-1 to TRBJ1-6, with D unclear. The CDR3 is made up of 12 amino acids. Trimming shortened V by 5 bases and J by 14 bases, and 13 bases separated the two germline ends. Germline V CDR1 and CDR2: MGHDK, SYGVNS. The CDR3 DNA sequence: TGTGCCAGCAGTCAACTCCCCGGGGCCCTCCACTTT. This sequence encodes CASSQLPGALHF.

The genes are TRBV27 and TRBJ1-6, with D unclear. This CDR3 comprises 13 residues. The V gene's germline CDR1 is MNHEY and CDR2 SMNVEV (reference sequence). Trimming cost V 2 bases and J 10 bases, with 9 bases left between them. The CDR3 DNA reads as TGTGCCAGCAGTTTAAAATCTGTGTCACCCCTCCACTTT. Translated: CASSLKSVSPLHF.

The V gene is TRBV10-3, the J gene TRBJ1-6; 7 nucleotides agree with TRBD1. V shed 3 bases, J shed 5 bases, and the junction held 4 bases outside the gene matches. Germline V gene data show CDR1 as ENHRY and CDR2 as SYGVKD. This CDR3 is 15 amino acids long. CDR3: CAISEVGQDNSPLHF. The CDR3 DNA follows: TGTGCCATCAGTGAAGTTGGACAGGATAATTCACCCCTCCACTTT.